This T cell receptor (beta chain) is drawn from a study of CD8 T cells in Susac syndrome. With random hexamers, reverse transcription was performed on roughly 0.5 to 1 ug of RNA. One entry per CDR3 protein results from TCRdb running MiXCR on the immunoSEQ multiplex PCR reads. The data contain about 250,000 distinct CDR3 sequences, around 93% of them singletons. CDR1 is SNHLY, CDR2 FYNNEI, per germline. The germline V and J ends were trimmed by 7 bases and 1 base, with 7 bases remaining between them. This CDR3 region has 13 residues. The rearrangement uses TRBV2 and TRBJ2-2, with D unresolved. This TCR came from a human donor with multiple sclerosis. The sequenced sample was CD4+ T cells from PBMCs. The CDR3 spells CASKRMNTGELFF. CDR3 sequence (DNA): TGTGCCAGCAAGAGGATGAACACCGGGGAGCTGTTTTTT.